Presented here are 23 T cell receptor beta chains from one specimen sequenced in a study of T cell changes during pregnancy in multiple sclerosis. Data came from immunoSEQ multiplex PCR; TCRdb stores just in-frame clones and leaves some out. The sample yields 70,000 to 95,000 clones, approximately 90% seen once. The sequenced sample was CD4+ T cells from peripheral blood mononuclear cells, obtained in the second trimester of pregnancy. These receptors originate from a female donor with multiple sclerosis, enrolled in a pregnancy study.

The rearrangement links TRBV5-6 to TRBJ2-7; tentative D call: TRBD2 (5 bases). The CDR3 extends over 14 amino acids. Germline CDR1 SGHDT, CDR2 YYEEEE. V lost 2 bases and J 6 bases, leaving 15 bases between the germline ends. In DNA form, the CDR3 reads TGTGCCAGCAGCTTCCCCGAGGAGGTCGGCGAGCAGTACTTC. This sequence encodes CASSFPEEVGEQYF. Variable domain in full (rest from reference TRBV5-6 and TRBJ2-7): DAGVTQSPTHLIKTRGQQVTLRCSPKSGHDTVSWYQQALGQGPQFIFQYYEEEERQRGNFPDRFSGHQFPNYSSELNVNALLLGDSALYLCASSFPEEVGEQYFGPGTRLTVT.

The chain combines TRBV29-1 with TRBJ2-2; 8 nucleotides agree with TRBD2. There are 12 residues in the CDR3. Germline CDR1 is SQVTM and CDR2 is ANQGSEA. V trimming: 6 bases; J trimming: 6 bases; junction bases outside the gene matches: 3. CDR3 in DNA: TGCAGCGTCGGGGGGGGTCCCGGGGAGCTGTTTTTT. Its translation is CSVGGGPGELFF.

This clone was counted a single time. This rearrangement joins TRBV19 to TRBJ2-2; 7 nucleotides line up with TRBD1. After removal of 3 bases from V and 6 bases from J, the junction contained 4 bases not matched to a gene. Germline values: CDR1 LNHDA, CDR2 SQIVND (reference sequence). The CDR3 covers 14 residues. CDR3 nucleotides: TGTGCCAGTAGTATTACAGGGGTGGCCGGGGAGCTGTTTTTT. Protein: CASSITGVAGELFF. Full variable domain (outside the CDR3, taken from reference TRBV19 and TRBJ2-2): DGGITQSPKYLFRKEGQNVTLSCEQNLNHDAMYWYRQDPGQGLRLIYYSQIVNDFQKGDIAEGYSVSREKKESFPLTVTSAQKNPTAFYLCASSITGVAGELFFGEGSRLTVL.

The chain has TRBV5-4 and TRBJ2-7, with TRBD2 identical over 8 bases. Germline CDR1 and CDR2: SGHNT and YYREEE (reference sequence). The V gene end was trimmed by 0 bases and the J gene end by 5 bases; junction bases not matched to a gene: 4. The CDR3 covers 14 residues. CDR3 DNA: TGTGCCAGCAGCTTGGCGGGGGGGGGCCACGAGCAGTACTTC. This encodes CASSLAGGGHEQYF.

V is TRBV19 and J is TRBJ2-7; 7 nucleotides match TRBD1. Germline CDR1 LNHDA, CDR2 SQIVND (reference sequence). V gave up 6 bases and J gave up 0 bases; unmatched junction bases: 5. The CDR3 consists of 14 residues. The CDR3 bases are TGTGCCAGTAGGAGGGGGCAACACTCCTACGAGCAGTACTTC. Protein product: CASRRGQHSYEQYF.

J is TRBJ1-2 and V is TRBV19, with 9 positions matching TRBD1. J lost 8 bases, V lost 9 bases, and 10 bases had no gene match. The CDR3 spans 13 residues. Per germline, CDR1 LNHDA and CDR2 SQIVND (reference sequence). This CDR3 is CASRDREWWGYTF. In DNA form, the CDR3 reads TGTGCCAGCAGGGACAGGGAATGGTGGGGCTACACCTTC.

This sequence joins TRBV14 and TRBJ1-2; tentatively, D is TRBD1 (6 bases). Germline V gene sequence: CDR1 SGHDN, CDR2 FVKESK. The germline V and J ends were trimmed by 4 bases and 8 bases, with 17 bases remaining between them. The CDR3 loop spans 14 amino acids. In nucleotides, the CDR3 is TGTGCCAGCAGCCGGGACACGCTCTCGGGGGGCTACACCTTC. This sequence encodes CASSRDTLSGGYTF.

This chain connects TRBV11-2 to TRBJ1-2, with 8 positions matching TRBD1. This CDR3 has 14 residues. V was clipped by 5 bases and J by 5 bases; unmatched bases: 7. In germline, CDR1 is SGHAT, CDR2 FQNNGV. This chain's CDR3 is CASSLGTGGYGYTF. CDR3 in DNA: TGTGCCAGCAGCCTAGGGACAGGTGGTTATGGCTACACCTTC.

This chain connects TRBV6-6 to TRBJ2-1, with 7 bases lining up with TRBD2. This CDR3 is 16 amino acids long. After removal of 4 bases from V and 0 bases from J, the junction contained 6 bases not matched to a gene. Germline assignment: CDR1 MNHNY and CDR2 SVGAGI (reference sequence). Here the CDR3 DNA reads TGTGCCAGCAGTTTAACTAGCGTGAGCTCCTACAATGAGCAGTTCTTC. Amino acids: CASSLTSVSSYNEQFF.

The chain recombines TRBV27 with TRBJ1-2, with D hard to call. The CDR3 runs to 13 residues. The V and J ends lost 5 bases and 4 bases respectively, with 11 bases between them. Germline CDR1 reads MNHEY; CDR2 reads SMNVEV (reference sequence). The CDR3 sequence: CASSADWGYGYTF. The CDR3 nucleotides are TGTGCCAGCAGTGCGGACTGGGGCTATGGCTACACCTTC.

The genes are TRBV19 and TRBJ1-1; D gene uncertain. Germline assignment: CDR1 LNHDA and CDR2 SQIVND (reference sequence). The CDR3 has 14 amino acids. Trimming pared 1 base from V and 6 bases from J, leaving 12 bases between. CDR3 nucleotide sequence: TGTGCCAGTAGTATAGGAGGGATCGGGTCTGAAGCTTTCTTT. This gives the protein CASSIGGIGSEAFF.

V and J are TRBV27 and TRBJ2-3; 7 bases match TRBD1. V gave up 2 bases and J gave up 4 bases; unmatched junction bases: 0. The CDR3 spans 13 residues. The germline V gene encodes CDR1 MNHEY and CDR2 SMNVEV (reference sequence). CDR3 region: CASSLQGADTQYF. The DNA for the CDR3 is TGTGCCAGCAGTTTACAGGGGGCAGATACGCAGTATTTT.

The chain uses TRBV27 and TRBJ1-2, with a weak D call TRBD1 (6 bases). Per germline, CDR1 MNHEY and CDR2 SMNVEV (reference sequence). This CDR3 is 13 amino acids long. V lost 1 base and J lost 7, with 10 bases in between. CDR3 in amino acids: CASSLWGGAGYTF. CDR3 sequence (DNA): TGTGCCAGCAGTTTATGGGGGGGGGCTGGCTACACCTTC.

This chain's CDR3 is CASSPGDTNNYGYTF. The CDR3, as DNA: TGCGCCAGCAGCCCAGGGGACACCAATAACTATGGCTACACCTTC. This chain links TRBV5-1 with TRBJ1-2; TRBD1 might be the D (6 bases). The germline V gene has CDR1 SGHRS and CDR2 YFSETQ. Trimming cost V 4 bases and J 1 base, with 14 bases left between them. The CDR3 loop spans 15 amino acids.

V usage is TRBV29-1 and J usage is TRBJ2-7, with D possibly being TRBD2 (5 bases). The CDR3 runs to 12 residues. Germline-derived CDR1 and CDR2 are SQVTM and ANQGSEA. Trimming shortened V by 5 bases and J by 0 bases, and 8 bases separated the two germline ends. The CDR3 region is CSVSRDSYEQYF. In DNA, the CDR3 is TGCAGCGTTTCGAGGGACTCCTACGAGCAGTACTTC.

This clone has a single count. The chain combines TRBV27 with TRBJ1-6; D possibly corresponds to TRBD1 (6 bases). Between the trimmed V and J ends, which lost 1 base and 7 bases, there was a span of 14 bases. This CDR3 is built from 16 residues. Germline V gene sequence: CDR1 MNHEY, CDR2 SMNVEV (reference sequence). The CDR3 DNA reads TGTGCCAGCAGTTTATTTCCGGGACAAGGGAATTCACCCCTCCACTTT. The encoded protein is CASSLFPGQGNSPLHF.

The J gene is TRBJ2-1, the V gene TRBV6-1, with TRBD1 matching 9 bases. There are 15 residues in the CDR3. With 6 bases clipped from V and 12 bases from J, the junction kept 15 bases outside the gene matches. The V gene's germline CDR1 is MNHNS and CDR2 SASEGT. For the CDR3, the DNA is TGTGCCAGCAGATTGACAGGGGGACAGCCCCTGGCGCAGTTCTTC. Translation: CASRLTGGQPLAQFF.

The V gene is TRBV5-6, the J gene TRBJ1-5; unclear D gene. Germline V gene lookup returns CDR1 SGHDT and CDR2 YYEEEE. V lost 3 bases, J lost 0 bases, and 10 bases lay in between. This CDR3 has 15 amino acids. This CDR3 reads CASSSGMYSNQPQHF. The CDR3 coding sequence is TGTGCCAGCAGCTCTGGCATGTATAGCAATCAGCCCCAGCATTTT.

V and J are TRBV29-1 and TRBJ1-2; D may be TRBD1 (5 bases). V was clipped by 4 bases and J by 6 bases, with 15 bases between them. This CDR3 contains 13 residues. Germline V CDR1 and CDR2: SQVTM, ANQGSEA. The CDR3 nucleotides are TGCAGCGTTGGAGAAGGGGCGCATGATGGCTACACCTTC. Translated, it gives CSVGEGAHDGYTF.

V gene TRBV11-2 combines with J gene TRBJ2-3, with 10 bases matching TRBD2. This CDR3 contains 18 residues. Germline lookup yields CDR1 SGHAT and CDR2 FQNNGV. Trimming cost V 0 bases and J 0 bases; bases outside gene matches: 6. CDR3 sequence (DNA): TGTGCCAGCAGCTTAGATCGCGCTAGCGGGAGCAGCACAGATACGCAGTATTTT. This codes for CASSLDRASGSSTDTQYF.

This chain uses TRBV7-9 with TRBJ1-1; 9 positions match TRBD1. This CDR3 has 16 residues. Germline CDR1 and CDR2: SEHNR and FQNEAQ (reference sequence). V lost 4 bases and J lost 5; bases outside the gene matches: 11. CDR3 nucleotides: TGTGCCAGCAGCTCAACGGGACAGGGTTTCTCTACTGAAGCTTTCTTT. This gives the protein CASSSTGQGFSTEAFF.

The chain employs TRBV5-1 and TRBJ2-3; 7 bases line up with TRBD2. The CDR3 sequence is 14 residues long. Germline CDR1 reads SGHRS; CDR2 reads YFSETQ. V lost 6 bases to trimming and J lost 0 bases; unmatched junction nucleotides: 4. The CDR3 DNA follows: TGCGCCAGCACTAGCGGAACTAGCACAGATACGCAGTATTTT. Amino acids: CASTSGTSTDTQYF. Full variable domain (remainder filled in from reference TRBV5-1 and TRBJ2-3): KAGVTQTPRYLIKTRGQQVTLSCSPISGHRSVSWYQQTPGQGLQFLFEYFSETQRNKGNFPGRFSGRQFSNSRSEMNVSTLELGDSALYLCASTSGTSTDTQYFGPGTRLTVL.

This chain connects TRBV5-1 to TRBJ1-1, with D possibly TRBD1 on 5 matching bases. Trimming removed 2 bases at V and 6 bases at J, with 11 bases between. CDR3 length: 13 residues. The germline V gene has CDR1 SGHRS and CDR2 YFSETQ. The chain's CDR3 is CASSLQDNAEAFF. The CDR3 DNA sequence: TGCGCCAGCAGCTTACAGGATAACGCTGAAGCTTTCTTT.